This T cell receptor beta chain was captured by sequencing in a study of CD4 T cells in relation to SARS-CoV-2 and coronaviruses. Study summary: Shared crossreactive spike epitopes were mapped to their HLA restriction.

In the case of this clone: The antigen is not known.

Unexposed donor CD4+ T cells date from 2011-2018, before the COVID-19 pandemic. CD4+ T cells were isolated from the cells after around 11 days of culture. On days 3 and 7, cultures got half fresh IL-2 medium. Germline lookup yields CDR1 LNHDA and CDR2 SQIVND (reference sequence). This CDR3 is built from 14 residues. V was trimmed by 5 bases and J by 7 bases, leaving 15 bases between them. Generated by immunoSEQ multiplex PCR, the TCRdb table keeps only in-frame clones and is missing some. The table includes 9,500 to 12,000 clones, roughly 81% detected once. The V gene is TRBV19, the J gene TRBJ1-5, with a weak D call TRBD1 (6 bases). Sequencing was carried out using CD4+ T cells from PBMCs, cultured in vitro. The sequence was collected from a human donor in good health. CDR3 in amino acids: CASSSSTGYQPQHF. The CDR3 DNA follows: TGTGCCAGTAGTTCCTCAACAGGGTACCAGCCCCAGCATTTT.